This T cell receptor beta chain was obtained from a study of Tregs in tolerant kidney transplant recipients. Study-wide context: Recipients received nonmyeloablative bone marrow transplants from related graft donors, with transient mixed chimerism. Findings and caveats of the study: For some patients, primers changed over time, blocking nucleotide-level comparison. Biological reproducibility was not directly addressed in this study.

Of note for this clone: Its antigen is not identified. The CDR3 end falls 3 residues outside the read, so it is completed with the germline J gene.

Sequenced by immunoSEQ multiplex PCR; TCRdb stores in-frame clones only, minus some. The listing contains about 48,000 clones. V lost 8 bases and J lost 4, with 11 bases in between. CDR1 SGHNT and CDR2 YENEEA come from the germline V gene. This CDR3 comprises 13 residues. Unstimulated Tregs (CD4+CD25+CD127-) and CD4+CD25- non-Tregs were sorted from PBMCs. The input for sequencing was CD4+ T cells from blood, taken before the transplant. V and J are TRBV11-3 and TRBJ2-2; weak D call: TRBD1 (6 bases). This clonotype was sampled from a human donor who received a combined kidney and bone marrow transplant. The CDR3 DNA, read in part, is TGTGCCAGCGGGGACATTTCCACCGGGGAG. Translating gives CASGDISTGE. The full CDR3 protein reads CASGDISTGELFF.